What follows are 30 T cell receptor beta chains derived from one specimen sequenced in a study of OX40 agonist ivuxolimab in advanced cancers. TCRdb's table, derived via immunoSEQ multiplex PCR, lists solely in-frame clones and lacks some. The table shows 45,000 to 55,000 clones, with 80% to 90% occurring only once. Sequenced here: CD4+ or CD8+ T cells sorted from blood, sampled in a trial of the OX40 agonist ivuxolimab. Receptors were obtained from an adult with an advanced solid tumor such as melanoma, head and neck, liver or kidney cancer.

This rearrangement joins TRBV28 to TRBJ1-1, with D possibly matching TRBD1 (5 bases). This CDR3 has 15 residues. V lost 3 bases and J 1 base, leaving 12 bases between the germline ends. Germline CDR1 MDHEN, CDR2 SYDVKM. CDR3 residues: CASSFIRDPNTEAFF. The DNA of the CDR3 is TGTGCCAGCAGTTTTATCAGGGACCCGAACACTGAAGCTTTCTTT.

The chain uses TRBV7-8 and TRBJ2-1; D unclear. CDR1 SGHVS and CDR2 FQNEAQ come from the germline V gene. The CDR3 loop spans 15 amino acids. Trimming removed 5 bases from V and 4 bases from J, with 15 bases in between. CDR3 DNA: TGTGCCAGCAGCGTGAAAAGCTATAGTTACAATGAGCAGTTCTTC. Protein sequence: CASSVKSYSYNEQFF.

Here the CDR3 reads CASSYSTGYTGELFF. Written as DNA, the CDR3 is TGTGCCAGCAGTTACTCGACAGGGTACACCGGGGAGCTGTTTTTT. The chain uses TRBV6-5 and TRBJ2-2; 7 positions match TRBD1. The CDR3 consists of 15 residues. Per the germline V gene, CDR1 is MNHEY and CDR2 is SVGAGI. The junction had 1 base not matched to a gene; V was cut back by 0 bases and J by 3 bases.

V gene TRBV4-1 combines with J gene TRBJ2-5; D perhaps matches TRBD1 (6 bases). Germline CDR1 reads MGHRA; CDR2 reads YSYEKL. The CDR3 length is 15 residues. V lost 0 bases, J lost 2 bases, and 10 bases lay in between. The CDR3 reads CASSQEGTNQETQYF. The DNA for the CDR3 is TGCGCCAGCAGCCAAGAGGGGACAAATCAAGAGACCCAGTACTTC.

The chain has TRBV9 and TRBJ2-6; 11 bases agree with TRBD2. This CDR3 comprises 20 residues. J lost 2 bases, V lost 4 bases, and 14 bases had no gene match. The germline CDR1 and CDR2 sequences are SGDLS and YYNGEE. CDR3 loop: CASSPRKLTSGDTGANVLTF. The CDR3 region has the DNA TGTGCCAGCAGCCCCCGAAAATTGACTAGCGGGGACACTGGGGCCAACGTCCTGACTTTC.

The chain recombines TRBV6-4 with TRBJ2-3; 11 bases align to TRBD2. The V segment lost 6 bases and the J segment 9 bases; nucleotides outside the gene matches: 8. This CDR3 contains 14 residues. Germline V lookup: CDR1 MRHNA, CDR2 SNTAGT. The DNA for the CDR3 is TGTGCCAGCAGCCCACTAGCGGGAGATGAGACGCAGTATTTT. Residues: CASSPLAGDETQYF.

V gene TRBV2 combines with J gene TRBJ2-3; 8 bases line up with TRBD2. Germline-derived CDR1 and CDR2 are SNHLY and FYNNEI. There are 16 residues in the CDR3. The trim removed 7 bases at V and 1 base at J, leaving 10 bases unmatched. CDR3 bases: TGTGCCAGCACCGCGGCGGGGGGCTCGGGCACAGATACGCAGTATTTT. Translating it yields CASTAAGGSGTDTQYF.

The chain joins TRBV4-3 to TRBJ2-3; D is unresolved. Trimming removed 5 bases from V and 4 bases from J, with 4 bases in between. The germline CDR1 and CDR2 sequences are LGHNA and YSLEER. The CDR3 sequence is 11 residues long. CDR3 amino acids: CASSRADTQYF. The CDR3 DNA is TGCGCCAGCAGCAGGGCAGATACGCAGTATTTT.

The chain employs TRBV19 and TRBJ2-1, with a weak D call TRBD1 (6 bases). CDR3 size: 12 residues. V was trimmed by 0 bases and J by 9 bases, leaving 6 bases between them. Germline V lookup: CDR1 LNHDA, CDR2 SQIVND (reference sequence). CDR3 loop: CASSIDRGEQFF. The CDR3 DNA sequence: TGTGCCAGTAGTATAGACAGGGGTGAGCAGTTCTTC.

The chain has TRBV5-4 and TRBJ2-3; D is uncertain. The CDR3 consists of 15 residues. V was cut by 0 bases and J by 1 base, with 9 bases left in between. From germline, CDR1 is SGHNT and CDR2 YYREEE (reference sequence). The DNA of the CDR3 is TGTGCCAGCAGCTTGGATAGGTGGGGCACAGATACGCAGTATTTT. Its translation: CASSLDRWGTDTQYF. Looking up the rest from reference TRBV5-4 and TRBJ2-3 gives the full variable domain: ETGVTQSPTHLIKTRGQQVTLRCSSQSGHNTVSWYQQALGQGPQFIFQYYREEENGRGNFPPRFSGLQFPNYSSELNVNALELDDSALYLCASSLDRWGTDTQYFGPGTRLTVL.

By proportion, this clone is medium-sized (0.01 to 0.1%). This sequence joins TRBV27 and TRBJ2-7; D not certain. Germline loops: CDR1 MNHEY, CDR2 SMNVEV (reference sequence). V was cut by 6 bases and J by 6 bases, with 18 bases left in between. CDR3 length: 14 amino acids. CDR3 coding DNA: TGTGCCAGCAGGTCGACCCTAAATTTCCCCGAGCAGTACTTC. It translates to CASRSTLNFPEQYF.

The gene calls are TRBV5-6 and TRBJ2-3; 9 bases line up with TRBD2. The junction had 7 bases not matched to a gene; V was cut back by 0 bases and J by 8 bases. Germline values: CDR1 SGHDT, CDR2 YYEEEE. CDR3 length equals 15 residues. This CDR3 reads CASSLGGRATATQYF. In nucleotides, the CDR3 is TGTGCCAGCAGCTTGGGCGGGAGGGCCACGGCTACGCAGTATTTT.

The rearrangement uses TRBV7-9 and TRBJ1-1; D not certain. V gave up 4 bases and J gave up 1 base, with 4 bases separating them. Germline V gene lookup returns CDR1 SEHNR and CDR2 FQNEAQ (reference sequence). CDR3 size: 12 residues. The CDR3 bases are TGTGCCAGCAGCTCAGAGAACACTGAAGCTTTCTTT. Its translation is CASSSENTEAFF. The full variable domain, completed using reference TRBV7-9 and TRBJ1-1, is DTGVSQNPRHKITKRGQNVTFRCDPISEHNRLYWYRQTLGQGPEFLTYFQNEAQLEKSRLLSDRFSAERPKGSFSTLEIQRTEQGDSAMYLCASSSENTEAFFGQGTRLTVV.

V is TRBV29-1 and J is TRBJ1-1, with 7 bases identical to TRBD1. The germline CDR1 and CDR2 sequences are SQVTM and ANQGSEA. The junction had 7 bases not matched to a gene; V was cut back by 7 bases and J by 8 bases. This CDR3 is 11 amino acids long. The CDR3 sequence: CSGNTGAEAFF. As DNA, the CDR3 is TGCAGCGGGAACACAGGGGCGGAAGCTTTCTTT. Based on the CDR3 plus reference TRBV29-1 and TRBJ1-1, the full variable domain is SAVISQKPSRDICQRGTSLTIQCQVDSQVTMMFWYRQQPGQSLTLIATANQGSEATYESGFVIDKFPISRPNLTFSTLTVSNMSPEDSSIYLCSGNTGAEAFFGQGTRLTVV.

The gene calls are TRBV10-2 and TRBJ2-2; TRBD2 matches at 8 bases. V shed 6 bases, J shed 2 bases, and the junction held 2 bases outside the gene matches. The CDR3 totals 14 residues. CDR1 and CDR2 (germline): WSHSY, SAAADI. CDR3 protein: CASRREANTGELFF. CDR3 in DNA: TGCGCCAGCAGGCGGGAGGCAAACACCGGGGAGCTGTTTTTT.

In its sample, this clone was seen a few times. The chain has TRBV11-3 and TRBJ1-1, with 7 bases aligning to TRBD1. The CDR3 totals 14 residues. The germline CDR1 and CDR2 sequences are SGHNT and YENEEA. V lost 5 bases and J lost 1; bases outside the gene matches: 4. The CDR3, as DNA: TGTGCCAGCAGCGGCGGGACAGAGAACACTGAAGCTTTCTTT. Translating it yields CASSGGTENTEAFF. The entire variable domain, with the rest obtained from reference TRBV11-3 and TRBJ1-1, is as follows: EAGVVQSPRYKIIEKKQPVAFWCNPISGHNTLYWYLQNLGQGPELLIRYENEEAVDDSQLPKDRFSAERLKGVDSTLKIQPAELGDSAVYLCASSGGTENTEAFFGQGTRLTVV.

The chain recombines TRBV9 with TRBJ2-3; no clear D. Germline CDR1 SGDLS, CDR2 YYNGEE. This CDR3 region has 14 residues. V gave up 4 bases and J gave up 7 bases, with 16 bases separating them. The CDR3 sequence is CASSPPEVLNTQYF. The CDR3 DNA follows: TGTGCCAGCAGCCCCCCGGAAGTTTTAAATACGCAGTATTTT. Filled out from reference TRBV9 and TRBJ2-3, the complete variable domain reads DSGVTQTPKHLITATGQRVTLRCSPRSGDLSVYWYQQSLDQGLQFLIQYYNGEERAKGNILERFSAQQFPDLHSELNLSSLELGDSALYFCASSPPEVLNTQYFGPGTRLTVL.

This clone appeared a single time. The rearrangement joins TRBV28 to TRBJ1-2, with a tentative D call TRBD1 (5 bases). Germline V gives CDR1 MDHEN, CDR2 SYDVKM. The CDR3 loop spans 15 amino acids. V lost 5 bases, J lost 4 bases, and 17 bases lay in between. The CDR3 spells CASSPKGVFSYGYTF. CDR3 nucleotide sequence: TGTGCCAGCAGTCCTAAAGGGGTTTTCAGCTATGGCTACACCTTC.

This clone was observed once. The chain links TRBV7-7 to TRBJ2-2; D possibly corresponds to TRBD2 (6 bases). This CDR3 has 14 residues. Germline V gene sequence: CDR1 SSHAT, CDR2 FNYEAQ (reference sequence). CDR3 DNA sequence: TGTGCTAGCGGAGCGGCTTCGAACACCGGGGAGCTGTTTTTT. Amino acid sequence: CASGAASNTGELFF.

The rearrangement links TRBV11-3 to TRBJ2-1; D is undetermined. This CDR3 has 15 amino acids. Trimming stripped 5 bases from V and 9 bases from J, with 20 bases between. From germline, CDR1 is SGHNT and CDR2 YENEEA. The CDR3 coding sequence is TGTGCCAGCAGCCCCGGTCCGGACCATTTTGGTGAGCAGTTCTTC. Translating it yields CASSPGPDHFGEQFF.

The gene calls are TRBV9 and TRBJ1-2; D may be TRBD1 (5 bases). V gave up 2 bases and J gave up 6 bases, with 11 bases separating them. The CDR3 runs to 13 residues. Germline CDR1 and CDR2: SGDLS and YYNGEE. The DNA of the CDR3 is TGTGCCAGCAGCGTCCCAGGGAGGGATGGCTACACCTTC. As protein: CASSVPGRDGYTF. Combining the CDR3 with reference TRBV9 and TRBJ1-2 gives the whole variable domain DSGVTQTPKHLITATGQRVTLRCSPRSGDLSVYWYQQSLDQGLQFLIQYYNGEERAKGNILERFSAQQFPDLHSELNLSSLELGDSALYFCASSVPGRDGYTFGSGTRLTVV.

The genes are TRBV18 and TRBJ2-3, with D uncertain. V lost 3 bases and J lost 4, with 5 bases in between. The germline V gene encodes CDR1 KGHSH and CDR2 LQKENI. CDR3 length: 12 residues. Here the CDR3 DNA reads TGTGCCAGCTCACCTACTCCAGATACGCAGTATTTT. Amino acids: CASSPTPDTQYF. The whole variable domain, filled in from reference TRBV18 and TRBJ2-3, reads NAGVMQNPRHLVRRRGQEARLRCSPMKGHSHVYWYRQLPEEGLKFMVYLQKENIIDESGMPKERFSAEFPKEGPSILRIQQVVRGDSAAYFCASSPTPDTQYFGPGTRLTVL.

There are a few counts of this clone. This CDR3 is CASSPSGDTGELFF. The DNA for the CDR3 is TGTGCCAGCTCGCCTAGTGGAGACACCGGGGAGCTGTTTTTT. The V and J genes are TRBV18 and TRBJ2-2; D is unresolved. The CDR3 spans 14 residues. CDR1 and CDR2 from the germline V gene are KGHSH and LQKENI. V was shortened by 6 bases and J by 3 bases, with 11 bases between the two germline ends.

The chain uses TRBV2 and TRBJ2-7, with TRBD1 matching 8 bases. This CDR3 has 13 amino acids. The germline V gene encodes CDR1 SNHLY and CDR2 FYNNEI. J was trimmed by 2 bases and V by 5 bases; bases with no gene match: 2. For the CDR3, the DNA is TGTGCCAGCAGTCAGGGACAGGCCTACGAGCAGTACTTC. It is translated as CASSQGQAYEQYF.

This clone was found a few times. CDR3 nucleotides: TGTGCCAGCAGCGTTTGGGACAGGGAAAAAGATGAGCAGTTCTTC. Translated: CASSVWDREKDEQFF. This chain uses TRBV9 with TRBJ2-1; 9 bases match TRBD1. Per the germline V gene, CDR1 is SGDLS and CDR2 is YYNGEE. This CDR3 is built from 15 residues. V shed 2 bases and J 8 bases; nucleotides not matched to a gene: 8.

V and J are TRBV9 and TRBJ2-1; D is perhaps TRBD2 (5 bases). The V gene lost 2 bases and the J gene lost 5 bases, with 8 bases spanning the gap. The germline V gene has CDR1 SGDLS and CDR2 YYNGEE. The CDR3 runs 13 residues. CDR3 nucleotides: TGTGCCAGCAGCGTTCGGAGGAACAATGAGCAGTTCTTC. Translation: CASSVRRNNEQFF.

The chain recombines TRBV28 with TRBJ1-2; 8 nucleotides align to TRBD1. This CDR3 has 14 residues. The germline V gene has CDR1 MDHEN and CDR2 SYDVKM. Unmatched junction bases numbered 5, after V lost 5 bases and J lost 3 bases. Here the CDR3 reads CASSRQGRDYGYTF. The CDR3 DNA reads as TGTGCCAGCAGTCGACAGGGGCGGGACTATGGCTACACCTTC.

The chain uses TRBV7-9 and TRBJ2-3; 7 bases are a match to TRBD1. Germline V gene lookup returns CDR1 SEHNR and CDR2 FQNEAQ (reference sequence). V trimming: 4 bases; J trimming: 2 bases; junction bases outside the gene matches: 3. There are 14 residues in the CDR3. This chain's CDR3 is CASSSGTATDTQYF. The CDR3 DNA is TGTGCCAGCAGCTCTGGGACAGCCACAGATACGCAGTATTTT.

The chain couples TRBV28 to TRBJ2-5, with D perhaps TRBD2 (6 bases). CDR1 and CDR2 (germline): MDHEN, SYDVKM. CDR3 length: 13 residues. V lost 10 bases, J lost 1 base, and 13 bases lay in between. The CDR3 is CATKSGVQETQYF. For the CDR3, the DNA is TGTGCCACCAAGTCGGGGGTCCAAGAGACCCAGTACTTC.

The rearrangement links TRBV7-2 to TRBJ2-7; no firm D call. The V gene lost 1 base and the J gene lost 3 bases, with 7 bases spanning the gap. The CDR3 contains 13 residues. In germline, CDR1 is SGHTA, CDR2 FQGNSA. The CDR3 loop reads CASSLGAYYEQYF. Written as DNA, the CDR3 is TGTGCCAGCAGCTTAGGGGCATACTACGAGCAGTACTTC.